This T cell receptor (beta chain) was sequenced during a study of T cell responses to AZD1222 COVID-19 vaccine. As for the study in general: Some second doses came at about 4 weeks and others at about 12 weeks; these were pooled.

Study-wide findings and caveats: Most donors were white British, females outnumbered males, and clonal diversity was possibly underestimated. Spike-wide vaccine-associated CD4 TCRs dominated at 160-218 and 743-854.

Produced via immunoSEQ multiplex PCR; TCRdb's table is partial and in-frame only. This table has more than 95,000 clones, roughly nine tenths appearing once. The V end lost 0 bases, the J end lost 10 bases, and 11 bases lay between the germline ends. The CDR3 totals 13 residues. CDR1 and CDR2 from the germline V gene are SGHRS and YFSETQ. Concerning this clone itself: Its antigen is not identified.

The chain has TRBV5-1 and TRBJ2-1; TRBD1 might be the D (5 bases). The sequencing used peripheral blood, collected on day 0 of AZD1222 vaccination. This clonotype was obtained from an adult in good health. DNA for the CDR3: TGCGCCAGCAGCTTGGATTCCAGGGCCGAGCAGTTCTTC. It yields the protein CASSLDSRAEQFF.